This TCR beta chain originates from a study of cytomegalovirus exposure and HLA in healthy donors. Study-level points and caveats: A link between a missense DCLRE1C variant and TCR beta V- and J-gene trimming emerged from a later analysis. Accurate HLA-A and HLA-B prediction from TCR beta sequences was reported for most subjects.

Remarks on this clone: Its antigen is not identified.

Trimming took 1 base from V and 7 from J; bases not matched to a gene: 10. Germline-derived CDR1 and CDR2 are ENHRY and SYGVKD. The CDR3 length is 18 residues. The PCR used 60 Vbeta and 13 Jbeta primers. TCRdb's table, derived via immunoSEQ multiplex PCR, lists solely in-frame clones and lacks some. The sample has about 110,000 clones, more than 60% seen once. The J gene is TRBJ2-1, the V gene TRBV10-3; 13 nucleotides match TRBD2. Sequenced sample: PBMCs. The TCR originated in a male donor in good health and CMV-seronegative. CDR3 nucleotides: TGTGCCATCAGTGAGTTGGGGACTAGCGGGGCTACGGGGAATGAGCAGTTCTTC. It yields the protein CAISELGTSGATGNEQFF.